This T cell receptor beta chain was identified in a study of T-cell reconstitution after alpha-beta-depleted transplantation in children. General study findings and limits: After transplant, at about two months, alpha-beta T cells were reportedly derived from several hundred expanded graft clones. By one year post-transplant, T-cell counts and diversity largely arose from T cells that were newly produced. TCRbeta diversity was high at day 60 in some patients (a result of surviving recipient T cells and thymic progenitors).

Trimming took 4 bases from V and 7 from J, leaving 9 bases between them. Germline V gives CDR1 SGHRS, CDR2 YFSETQ. The CDR3 is made up of 12 amino acids. TCRbeta library preparation incorporated unique molecular identifiers. TCRdb ran MiXCR on the PCR reads and lists one entry per CDR3 protein. Among a few hundred thousand distinct CDR3 sequences listed, 25% to 30% were seen once. On this clonotype itself: Its target is unknown.

The chain recombines TRBV5-1 with TRBJ2-1; D is unclear. This receptor was identified in a boy under two years old with Wiskott-Aldrich syndrome, due to receive a stem cell transplant. This specimen consisted of PBMCs, obtained before TCRalphabeta/CD19-depleted stem cell transplant. The CDR3 sequence is CASSAIGNEQFF. The CDR3 nucleotides read TGCGCCAGCAGCGCCATAGGGAATGAGCAGTTCTTC. Full variable domain (remainder filled in from reference TRBV5-1 and TRBJ2-1): KAGVTQTPRYLIKTRGQQVTLSCSPISGHRSVSWYQQTPGQGLQFLFEYFSETQRNKGNFPGRFSGRQFSNSRSEMNVSTLELGDSALYLCASSAIGNEQFFGPGTRLTVL.